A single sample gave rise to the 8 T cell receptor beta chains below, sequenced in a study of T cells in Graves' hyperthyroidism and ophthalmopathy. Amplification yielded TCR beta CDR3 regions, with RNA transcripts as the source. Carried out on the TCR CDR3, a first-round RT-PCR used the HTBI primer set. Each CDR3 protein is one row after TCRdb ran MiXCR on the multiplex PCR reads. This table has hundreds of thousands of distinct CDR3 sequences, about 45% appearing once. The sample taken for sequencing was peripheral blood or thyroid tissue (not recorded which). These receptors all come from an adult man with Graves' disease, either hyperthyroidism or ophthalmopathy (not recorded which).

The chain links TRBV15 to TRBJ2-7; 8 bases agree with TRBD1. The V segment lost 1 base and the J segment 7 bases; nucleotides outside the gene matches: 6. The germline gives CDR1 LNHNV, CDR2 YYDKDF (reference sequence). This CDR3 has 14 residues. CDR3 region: CATSRGQGFEEQYF. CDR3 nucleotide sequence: TGTGCCACCAGCAGAGGACAGGGGTTCGAGGAGCAGTACTTC.

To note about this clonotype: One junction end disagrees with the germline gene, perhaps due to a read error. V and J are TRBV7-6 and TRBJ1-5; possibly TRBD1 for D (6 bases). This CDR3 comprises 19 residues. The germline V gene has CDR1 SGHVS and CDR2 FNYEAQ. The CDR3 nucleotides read TGTGCTAGCAGCTCGGAAGGGGGGGGGTTTATTAGTAGTGATCAGCCCCAGCATTTT. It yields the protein CASSSEGGGFISSDQPQHF.

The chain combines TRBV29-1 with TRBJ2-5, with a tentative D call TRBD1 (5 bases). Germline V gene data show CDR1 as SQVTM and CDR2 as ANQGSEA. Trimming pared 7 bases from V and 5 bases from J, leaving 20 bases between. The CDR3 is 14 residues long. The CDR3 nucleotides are TGCAGCGCGACGGGCCCCATGGGGCGGGAGACCCAGTACTTC. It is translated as CSATGPMGRETQYF. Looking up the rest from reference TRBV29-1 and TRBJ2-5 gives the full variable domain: SAVISQKPSRDICQRGTSLTIQCQVDSQVTMMFWYRQQPGQSLTLIATANQGSEATYESGFVIDKFPISRPNLTFSTLTVSNMSPEDSSIYLCSATGPMGRETQYFGPGTRLLVL.

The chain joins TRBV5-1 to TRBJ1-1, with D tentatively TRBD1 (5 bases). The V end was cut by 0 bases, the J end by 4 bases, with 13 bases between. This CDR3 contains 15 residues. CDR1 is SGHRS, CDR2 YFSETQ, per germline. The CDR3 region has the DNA TGCGCCAGCAGCTTGGGTGGGGCGAAGGGCACTGAAGCTTTCTTT. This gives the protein CASSLGGAKGTEAFF.

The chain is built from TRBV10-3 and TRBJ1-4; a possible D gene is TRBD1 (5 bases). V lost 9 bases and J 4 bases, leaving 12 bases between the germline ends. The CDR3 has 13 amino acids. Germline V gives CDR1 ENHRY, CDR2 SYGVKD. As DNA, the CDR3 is TGTGCCATTAGGGTGGGGGATAATGAAAAACTGTTTTTT. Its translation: CAIRVGDNEKLFF.

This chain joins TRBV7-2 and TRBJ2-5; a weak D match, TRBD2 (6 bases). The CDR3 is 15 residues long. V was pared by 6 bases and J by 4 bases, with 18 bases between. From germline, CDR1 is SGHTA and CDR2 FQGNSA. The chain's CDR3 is CASSPGRRVGETQYF. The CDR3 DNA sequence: TGTGCCAGCAGTCCAGGGCGGAGGGTTGGAGAGACCCAGTACTTC.

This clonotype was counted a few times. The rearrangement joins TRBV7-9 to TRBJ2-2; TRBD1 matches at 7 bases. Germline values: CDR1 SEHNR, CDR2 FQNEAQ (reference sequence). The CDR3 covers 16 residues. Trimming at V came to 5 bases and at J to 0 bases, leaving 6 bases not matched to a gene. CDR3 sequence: CASSRTGFANTGELFF. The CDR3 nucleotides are TGTGCCAGCAGCCGGACAGGTTTCGCGAACACCGGGGAGCTGTTTTTT.

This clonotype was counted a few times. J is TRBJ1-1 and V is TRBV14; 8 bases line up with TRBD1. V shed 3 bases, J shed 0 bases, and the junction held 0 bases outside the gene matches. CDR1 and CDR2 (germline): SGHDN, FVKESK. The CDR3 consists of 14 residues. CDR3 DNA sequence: TGTGCCAGCAGCCAGGACAGGGTGAACACTGAAGCTTTCTTT. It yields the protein CASSQDRVNTEAFF. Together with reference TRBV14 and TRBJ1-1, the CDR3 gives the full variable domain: EAGVTQFPSHSVIEKGQTVTLRCDPISGHDNLYWYRRVMGKEIKFLLHFVKESKQDESGMPNNRFLAERTGGTYSTLKVQPAELEDSGVYFCASSQDRVNTEAFFGQGTRLTVV.